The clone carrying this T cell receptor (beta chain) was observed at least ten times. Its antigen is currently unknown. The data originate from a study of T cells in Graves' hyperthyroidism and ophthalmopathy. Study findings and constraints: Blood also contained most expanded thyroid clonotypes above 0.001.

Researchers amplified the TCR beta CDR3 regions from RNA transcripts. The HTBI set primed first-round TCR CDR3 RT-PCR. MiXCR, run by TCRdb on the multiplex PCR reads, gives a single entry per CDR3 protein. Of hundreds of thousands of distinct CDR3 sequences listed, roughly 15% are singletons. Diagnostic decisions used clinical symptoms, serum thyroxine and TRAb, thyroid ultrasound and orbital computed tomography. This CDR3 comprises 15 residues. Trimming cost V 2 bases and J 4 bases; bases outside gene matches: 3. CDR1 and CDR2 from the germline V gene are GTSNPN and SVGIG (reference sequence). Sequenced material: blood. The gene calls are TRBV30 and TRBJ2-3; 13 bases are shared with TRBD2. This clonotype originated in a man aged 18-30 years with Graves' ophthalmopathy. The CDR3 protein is CAWSPGLAGADTQYF. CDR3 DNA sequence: TGTGCCTGGAGTCCCGGACTAGCGGGGGCAGATACGCAGTATTTT.